The source of this T cell receptor (beta chain) is a study of cytomegalovirus exposure and HLA in healthy donors. Study results and limitations: Clonal expansion, a later analysis showed, was greater in HLA-associated TCR beta chains than in equally common others. Common viral pathogens were later found to be apparently linked to several of the most significant clusters.

It was healthy bone marrow donors who served as donors. The PCR had 60 Vbeta and 13 Jbeta primers. This table comes from immunoSEQ multiplex PCR, and its TCRdb copy is limited to in-frame clones, with some not included. Here the sample spans 130,000 or so clones, 50% to 75% being singletons. This CDR3 contains 16 residues. Germline assignment: CDR1 SGHRS and CDR2 YFSETQ. V gave up 0 bases and J gave up 0 bases; unmatched junction bases: 6. This clone occurred a few times. Its antigen remains unidentified. The TCR sequence derives from a woman between 35 and 50 years old in good health and CMV-seropositive. The specimen sequenced was PBMCs. This chain connects TRBV5-1 to TRBJ2-7; TRBD1 agrees at 7 bases. The CDR3 bases are TGCGCCAGCAGCTTGGCCCCAGACAGGGCCTCCTACGAGCAGTACTTC. It is translated as CASSLAPDRASYEQYF.